This paragraph covers one T cell receptor beta chain sequence. Its recognized antigen is unknown. Base qualities are missing; no much larger clone stands one base away. The cohort was made up of about 670 healthy bone marrow donors. All cohort members were sampled while nominally healthy, although unrecorded immune exposures were likely present. The donor was CMV seronegative and was included in the group of hundreds of seronegative cohort members. A peripheral blood sample was collected from each donor, and TCR beta sequencing was performed on peripheral blood mononuclear cells. Genomic DNA was extracted from the blood cell samples with the Qiagen DNeasy Blood Extraction Kit. The record originates from a study of cytomegalovirus exposure and HLA in healthy donors (dated by TCRdb to about 2017). Regarding the research as a whole: In an earlier analysis of approximately 640 of the donors, 276 Gb of sequence data and 117 million unique TCR beta sequences from some 170 million T cells were reported. Approximately 310 gigabases of sequencing data and approximately 92 million unique TCR sequences made up an early release that covered 500 to 650 HLA-typed donors. The genetic ancestry cluster associated with self-reported Caucasian donors included around 76% of the roughly 400 genotyped donors. The study was designed to test whether signatures of past pathogen exposure could be identified by cataloging public T cell receptors. Using immunosequencing, the study profiled T cell repertoires from around 670 subjects and related those repertoires to cytomegalovirus serostatus. Along with the roughly 670-subject first cohort, a separate validation cohort of around 110 different subjects was used. High-throughput TCR immunosequencing, statistical association of individual TCRs with disease status, and machine learning were combined to predict cytomegalovirus infection status. A later analysis re-analyzed previously published TCR beta repertoires from several hundred donors and added high-resolution HLA genotyping to study TCR occurrence patterns. In the later analysis, no new phenotypic data were used to find candidate immune exposures; instead, reliance was placed on TCR beta sequences and their occurrence across donors. An earlier analysis of several hundred of the donors applied high-throughput TCR beta sequencing to assess whether each TCR beta V gene segment acted as functional or pseudogenic. Donor age, sex, ethnicity and CMV serostatus were compiled alongside the repertoire data. A later genetic analysis used genome-wide SNP genotypes for about 60% of the roughly 700 donors, treating that subset as a discovery cohort. Every discovery cohort repertoire had been produced on one sequencing platform. HLA typing covered class I and class II loci at four-digit resolution. Typing coverage differed by locus: A, B, C, DRB1 and DQB1 were typed in about 620-640 donors, DQA1 in about 560, DPA1 in approximately 600, and DPB1 in 400 to 480. Because of strong linkage in the cohort, a handful of DR-DQ haplotypes were treated as single units for association and clustering. Among roughly 400 genotyped donors of the cohort, an average of around 250,000 unique TCR beta nucleotide sequences was sequenced per donor, of which about 18% were non-productive. The investigation overall reported the following: A later analysis found that TCR association rates varied across HLA loci, with DRB1 alleles showing the most associated TCRs and HLA-C alleles the fewest. This cohort had only TCR beta chains sequenced, and the lack of alpha or paired-chain data limited which features could be detected. In a later analysis, around 17,000 TCR beta sequences were associated with specific HLA alleles at a false discovery rate of 0.05. When HLA alleles, especially DR and DQ, strongly co-occurred, attributing TCR associations to individual alleles was difficult. The only immune exposure information available for the cohort was CMV serostatus. Most TCR sequences were seen in very few donors, while some public TCRs were found in many individuals. Correlated functional status among segregating V segments might be attributable to linkage disequilibrium, but an unknown experimental factor could not be ruled out. The earlier analysis of about 600 of the donors excluded 15 to 20 rarely observed V segments, including chromosome 9 orphons, because counts were too low. Compared with equally common non-associated chains, HLA-associated TCR beta chains in a later analysis were more clonally expanded and had lower generation probabilities. A cluster of highly shared sequence variants was judged likely to be a technical artifact of the sequencing pipeline. In an earlier analysis of fewer than 750 of the donors, most TCR beta V segments were observed in productive rearrangements about 87% or about 30% of the time, broadly matching IMGT annotations. According to a later analysis, most CMV-associated TCR beta chains appeared to be HLA-restricted, and the HLA associations seemed to be driven largely by CMV exposure. According to the authors, the approach could potentially be generalized to other disease states and immunological phenotypes. Three of the identified cytomegalovirus-associated TCR beta chains were confirmed in vitro to be specific for cytomegalovirus antigens. Sequencing depth was assumed to be roughly uniform across donors in the presence/absence analyses, though that assumption may not hold. The classifier was reported to diagnose cytomegalovirus status with high specificity and sensitivity in both the original cohort and the validation cohort. The study listed 164 TCR beta chains as associated with cytomegalovirus. Compared with the approximately 710-donor mean, donors in an Asian-associated ancestry cluster had fewer N-insertions in productive TCRs, according to a later genetic analysis. A later analysis reported that several top co-occurrence clusters appeared linked to parvovirus B19, influenza, CMV and Epstein-Barr virus. V-gene and J-gene trimming of TCR beta chains was associated with a missense DCLRE1C variant in a later genetic analysis, and the association was replicated in an independent cohort. A further reported finding was that TCR beta sequences accurately predicted the HLA-A and HLA-B alleles for most subjects in the first cohort. HLA typing was unavailable for some donors at each locus, so association tests used only the typed subset.

The library came from the immunoSEQ multiplex PCR assay. The multiplex PCR relied on a mix of 60 forward primers for TCR Vbeta segments and 13 reverse primers for TCR Jbeta segments. Amplification of the CDR3 region of rearranged TCR beta genes was performed with a multiplex PCR assay on genomic DNA. Amplified TCR beta libraries were sequenced as 87-base-pair reads on the Illumina HiSeq System. The authors' analysis ran thus. A later analysis tallied roughly 78 million unique TCR beta chains across the 660 or so repertoires, and some 12 million of those chains were shared by two or more donors. Raw reads were error-corrected and collapsed into unique sequences by a nearest-neighbor algorithm in which closely related sequences were merged to remove PCR and sequencing errors. CDR3 sequences were aligned to IMGT reference sequences to assign V, D and J gene segments. Each retained sequence needed at least a six-nucleotide match to both a V gene segment and a J gene segment. A rearrangement was called productive if the CDR3 had no stop codons and remained in frame with V and J, and every other rearrangement was called non-productive. CDR3 was defined by IMGT convention, running from the second conserved V-encoded cysteine to the conserved J-encoded phenylalanine. In an earlier analysis of roughly 580 of the donors, sequences lacking an unambiguous match to a single V gene segment were excluded. An earlier analysis of roughly 590 of the donors called V segments functional above 56.7% productive rearrangements and segregating when the between-donor standard deviation exceeded 5%. A statistical classification framework was built for diagnosing cytomegalovirus status from the catalog of TCR beta chain sequences. V and J gene assignment, in a later analysis, came from comparing TCR nucleotide sequences with IMGT/GENE-DB human TR gene sequences. The TCRdist pipeline was used in a later analysis to assign CDR3 sequences and most-parsimonious VDJ recombination scenarios. A later analysis defined each TCR beta chain by its CDR3 amino acid sequence plus V-gene family, and excluded reads lacking a unique V-gene family. A later analysis removed several hundred highly shared, low-generation-probability nucleotide sequences to deal with suspected cross-contamination and a sequencing artifact. In a later analysis, a clonal expansion index was calculated for each public chain from normalized within-repertoire ranks of inferred template counts. A later analysis computed generation probabilities with a VDJ recombination model fitted to out-of-frame rearrangements, and checked the results against IGoR. In a later analysis, TCR-TCR, TCR-HLA and TCR-CMV co-occurrence was scored with hypergeometric tests, and a repertoire-size bias correction was applied to TCR pairs. To estimate false discovery rates, a later analysis permuted the HLA or CMV assignments 20 times. In a later analysis, co-occurring TCRs were grouped using DBSCAN, with TCRdist sequence similarity added in when clustering inside HLA-allele-positive subsets. Co-occurrence clustering excluded repertoires with fewer than 30,000 or more than 120,000 public chains, plus five with anomalous nucleotide sharing. TCRdb took this table from immuneACCESS and kept in-frame rearrangements with V and J called. Such tables lack part of the clones; where checked against another copy, unresolved V genes explain under half of the gap, and the rest is unexplained. V, J and clone size are those of that table, while D and trimming were read from the DNA. The sample profile shows about 190,000 clones; 75% to 90% of them were found once. The ten largest clones capture more than 0.25% of the sample.

The receptor's source is a woman aged 25 to 45 in good health and CMV-seronegative. The specimen sequenced was PBMCs.

The encoded CDR3 is CASSQGTSGARRAETQYF. The DNA sequence is TGCGCCAGCAGCCAAGGCACTAGCGGGGCTAGGAGGGCAGAGACCCAGTACTTC. The chain couples TRBV4-1 to TRBJ2-5; 10 central nucleotides agree with TRBD2. Trimming removed 1 base from V and 4 bases from J; the gene matches leave 12 bases unexplained. Including cysteine and phenylalanine, the CDR3 has 18 amino acids. The DNA shown is the 54-base CDR3, in frame from base 1. Looking up the germline V gene yields CDR1 MGHRA and CDR2 YSYEKL.